These 4 T cell receptor beta chains came from one sample sequenced in a study of CD8+ T cells in alopecia areata. cDNA prepared by RNA extraction and subsequent reverse transcription served as the template for sequencing. The protocol was immunoSEQ multiplex PCR, while the TCRdb copy is restricted to in-frame clones and leaves out a portion. Singletons are absent from the sample, which has 250,000 or so clones. CD4, CD8alpha, NKG2D, NKG2ACE and other markers were used to sort pooled cutaneous lymph node cells. The specimen sequenced was CD4+ T cells sorted from a lymph node. The origin of the receptors is a C3H/HeJ mouse with alopecia areata. The strain bears MHC haplotype H2-k.

Only a few counts were recorded for this clone. The gene names here belong to mouse. With the read ending 4 residues before the CDR3 end, the germline J gene is used to fill in that end. This sequence joins TRBV13-1 and TRBJ2-3, with a weak D call TRBD1 (6 bases). The CDR3 loop spans 18 amino acids. V was cut by 0 bases and J by 0 bases, with 17 bases left in between. Germline V gene data show CDR1 as NSHNY and CDR2 as SYGAGN. The CDR3 region is CASSDGAGTFSSAETLYF. The part of the CDR3 DNA that was read is TGTGCCAGCAGTGATGGGGCCGGGACATTCTCTAGTGCAGAA.

This clone was counted at least ten times. Gene names and germline match the mouse. Coverage ceases 4 residues before the CDR3 finishes, and the germline J gene fills in the end. This chain joins TRBV1 and TRBJ2-1; 7 bases agree with TRBD1. The germline V gene encodes CDR1 NSQYPW and CDR2 LRSPGD (reference sequence). The CDR3 contains 14 residues. The junction had 5 bases not matched to a gene; V was cut back by 4 bases and J by 5 bases. CDR3 region: CTCSGQGGNAEQFF. CDR3 DNA (partial): TGCACCTGCAGTGGACAGGGAGGGAATGCT.

This clone was detected a few times. The germline and genes are mouse ones. The CDR3 extends 4 residues past the end of the read, so its final part is completed from the germline J gene. The genes are TRBV1 and TRBJ2-1, with D uncertain. Trimming left V 0 bases short and J 0 bases short, with 6 bases between. The CDR3 extends over 15 amino acids. Germline CDR1 reads NSQYPW; CDR2 reads LRSPGD (reference sequence). The CDR3 bases that were read are TGCACCTGCAGTGCAGATTCAGCTAACTATGCT. Translating gives CTCSADSANYA. The CDR3 as a whole reads CTCSADSANYAEQFF.

With regard to this clone: Germline and genes: mouse. The read ends 3 residues shy of where the CDR3 ends; the end is completed using the germline J gene. J is TRBJ1-6 and V is TRBV19; 7 nucleotides agree with TRBD1. TRBJ1-6 is filed as an ORF, its function uncertain. With V trimmed by 0 bases and J by 3 bases, 3 bases remained unmatched. Germline values: CDR1 FNHDT, CDR2 SITEND (reference sequence). The CDR3 length is 16 residues. This CDR3 is CASSIAWDSYNSPLYF. The CDR3 DNA, read in part, is TGTGCCAGCAGTATAGCATGGGACAGCTATAATTCGCCC.